One sample yielded the 26 T cell receptor beta chains listed below, sequenced in a study of cytomegalovirus exposure and HLA in healthy donors. A multiplex PCR was run with 60 Vbeta primers and 13 Jbeta primers. Repertoires were generated with immunoSEQ multiplex PCR, while TCRdb's copy carries only in-frame clones and drops some. The data contain 150,000 to 200,000 clones, roughly four fifths of them singletons. The sequenced sample was PBMCs. All receptors come from a girl between 10 and 17 years old in good health and CMV-seropositive.

The chain has TRBV9 and TRBJ1-1; D perhaps matches TRBD1 (6 bases). This CDR3 comprises 15 residues. V lost 3 bases, J lost 4 bases, and 16 bases lay in between. CDR1 is SGDLS and CDR2 is YYNGEE in the germline V gene. In DNA, the CDR3 is TGTGCCAGCAGCGCCATGGGGGCAAGGGGCACTGAAGCTTTCTTT. Translation: CASSAMGARGTEAFF.

This clone came up once. The rearrangement joins TRBV25-1 to TRBJ2-2; 7 bases are shared with TRBD1. CDR1 is MGHDK and CDR2 is SYGVNS in the germline V gene. The V segment lost 10 bases and the J segment 2 bases; nucleotides outside the gene matches: 13. The CDR3 is made up of 16 amino acids. The CDR3 sequence: CATLTPGQSNTGELFF. For the CDR3, the DNA is TGTGCCACCCTAACACCGGGACAGTCCAACACCGGGGAGCTGTTTTTT. The variable domain in full, with the rest retrieved from reference TRBV25-1 and TRBJ2-2, is EADIYQTPRYLVIGTGKKITLECSQTMGHDKMYWYQQDPGMELHLIHYSYGVNSTEKGDLSSESTVSRIRTEHFPLTLESARPSHTSQYLCATLTPGQSNTGELFFGEGSRLTVL.

This clone was detected once. This chain links TRBV2 with TRBJ1-4, with D unclear. Germline assignment: CDR1 SNHLY and CDR2 FYNNEI. V lost 3 bases and J lost 1, with 6 bases in between. The CDR3 covers 14 residues. This CDR3 is CASSEQETNEKLFF. CDR3 bases: TGTGCCAGCAGTGAGCAGGAAACTAATGAAAAACTGTTTTTT.

This chain joins TRBV18 and TRBJ1-5; no reliable D call. The CDR3 length is 14 residues. Trimming stripped 1 base from V and 4 bases from J, with 8 bases between. The germline gives CDR1 KGHSH, CDR2 LQKENI. CDR3 bases: TGTGCCAGCTCACCACTAGAACGAAATCAGCCCCAGCATTTT. Amino acid sequence: CASSPLERNQPQHF.

The chain carries TRBV5-1 and TRBJ2-1, with D maybe TRBD1 (6 bases). The CDR3 runs 16 residues. Germline CDR1 reads SGHRS; CDR2 reads YFSETQ. The V and J ends lost 0 bases and 3 bases respectively, with 13 bases between them. DNA for the CDR3: TGCGCCAGCAGCTTGGGACACCGGGACATCTACAATGAGCAGTTCTTC. This gives the protein CASSLGHRDIYNEQFF.

In this sample, this clone turned up once. The chain links TRBV5-1 to TRBJ2-7; 7 bases fit TRBD1. This CDR3 is built from 14 residues. Trimming at V came to 4 bases and at J to 6 bases, leaving 10 bases not matched to a gene. Germline assignment: CDR1 SGHRS and CDR2 YFSETQ. The CDR3 sequence: CASSAGQVPGEQYF. DNA for the CDR3: TGCGCCAGCAGCGCCGGACAGGTTCCGGGCGAGCAGTACTTC.

The chain employs TRBV19 and TRBJ2-2; TRBD2 is a possible D gene (5 bases). Germline V CDR1 and CDR2: LNHDA, SQIVND (reference sequence). Between the trimmed V and J ends, which lost 5 bases and 7 bases, there was a span of 14 bases. The CDR3 spans 14 residues. The CDR3 DNA sequence: TGTGCCAGTAGTGTACTAGATTATAACGGGGAGCTGTTTTTT. Its protein is CASSVLDYNGELFF.

Comment on this clone: The same CDR3 is also encoded by other DNA sequences in this sample. The rearrangement links TRBV29-1 to TRBJ1-2; possibly TRBD1 for D (6 bases). Germline-derived CDR1 and CDR2 are SQVTM and ANQGSEA. The CDR3 length is 14 residues. Between the trimmed V and J ends, which lost 6 bases and 3 bases, there was a span of 17 bases. The DNA of the CDR3 is TGCAGCGTCCACACAGGGAGCTTCGACTATGGCTACACCTTC. Protein sequence: CSVHTGSFDYGYTF.

This clone was counted a single time. The CDR3 loop reads CSARGQGGGTF. CDR3 DNA sequence: TGCAGTGCTAGGGGACAGGGTGGTGGCACCTTC. The chain combines TRBV20-1 with TRBJ1-2; 9 bases fit TRBD1. V was pared by 3 bases and J by 13 bases, with 6 bases of the junction left unmatched. The CDR3 length is 11 residues. CDR1 is DFQATT, CDR2 SNEGSKA, per germline (reference sequence).

The chain is built from TRBV11-2 and TRBJ2-5, with a weak D call TRBD2 (5 bases). The ends were cut back, 4 bases at V and 2 bases at J, with 11 bases in the middle. CDR1 and CDR2 (germline): SGHAT, FQNNGV. The CDR3 consists of 14 residues. The CDR3 region has the DNA TGTGCCAGCAGCTCGATAGGGAGACAAGAGACCCAGTACTTC. It translates to CASSSIGRQETQYF.

A single count supports this clone. The V gene is TRBV4-1, the J gene TRBJ2-7; a possible D gene is TRBD2 (6 bases). Trimming shortened V by 0 bases and J by 4 bases, and 13 bases separated the two germline ends. Germline CDR1 MGHRA, CDR2 YSYEKL. The CDR3 totals 15 residues. The CDR3 sequence is CASSQEGLESYEQYF. CDR3 DNA: TGCGCCAGCAGCCAAGAGGGACTGGAGTCTTACGAGCAGTACTTC.

With regard to this clone: One end of the junction varies from germline; a read error may be responsible. The genes are TRBV7-9 and TRBJ1-2; TRBD1 is a possible D gene (5 bases). The CDR3 totals 13 residues. Germline V gives CDR1 SEHNR, CDR2 FQNEAQ (reference sequence). CDR3 sequence (DNA): TGTGCCAGCAGCTTCGGAGACAGACGGCGATATGTCTTC. Translated, it gives CASSFGDRRRYVF.

The gene calls are TRBV7-6 and TRBJ2-3; D may be TRBD2 (5 bases). CDR1 and CDR2 from the germline V gene are SGHVS and FNYEAQ. Trimming took 2 bases from V and 8 from J, leaving 17 bases between them. CDR3 length equals 15 residues. CDR3 in DNA: TGTGCCAGCAGCTTAAAGCCAGCTATAGGAGGTACGCAGTATTTT. Translating gives CASSLKPAIGGTQYF.

The chain combines TRBV6-6 with TRBJ1-1; D might be TRBD1 (5 bases). Trimming cost V 2 bases and J 3 bases, with 13 bases left between them. This CDR3 contains 15 residues. Germline V gene lookup returns CDR1 MNHNY and CDR2 SVGAGI (reference sequence). The CDR3 region is CASSYLGVGDTEAFF. CDR3 nucleotide sequence: TGTGCCAGCAGTTACCTTGGGGTAGGGGACACTGAAGCTTTCTTT.

This chain uses TRBV5-6 with TRBJ1-2; D gene unclear. Trimming pared 3 bases from V and 4 bases from J, leaving 19 bases between. CDR1 and CDR2 from the germline V gene are SGHDT and YYEEEE. The CDR3 runs 16 residues. This CDR3 is CASSSRPGEDFYGYTF. In nucleotides, the CDR3 is TGTGCCAGCAGCTCCCGTCCCGGGGAAGATTTCTATGGCTACACCTTC.

The chain is built from TRBV10-3 and TRBJ1-3; D not resolved. V was trimmed by 6 bases and J by 4 bases, leaving 13 bases between them. CDR3 length equals 14 residues. The germline CDR1 and CDR2 sequences are ENHRY and SYGVKD. The CDR3 nucleotides read TGTGCCATCAGGGTCGGCGGCTCCGGAAACACCATATATTTT. Translated: CAIRVGGSGNTIYF.

Comments on this clone: A read error may account for a junction end that differs from germline. The rearrangement links TRBV7-9 to TRBJ2-2; no reliable D call. The CDR3 extends over 17 amino acids. Per the germline V gene, CDR1 is SEHNR and CDR2 is FQNEAQ (reference sequence). This chain's CDR3 is CSSSLDLRNSNTGELFF. The CDR3 bases are TGTTCCAGCAGCTTAGATTTGCGGAACTCGAACACCGGGGAGCTGTTTTTT.

CDR3: CASSIEGDRRWNTEAFF. The CDR3 DNA reads as TGTGCCAGTAGTATAGAGGGGGACAGGAGGTGGAACACTGAAGCTTTCTTT. The chain joins TRBV19 to TRBJ1-1; 8 nucleotides align to TRBD1. V lost 0 bases, J lost 1 base, and 7 bases stayed unmatched. Germline CDR1 LNHDA, CDR2 SQIVND (reference sequence). CDR3 size: 17 residues.

This chain links TRBV5-4 with TRBJ1-1, with D tentatively TRBD1 (6 bases). Between the trimmed V and J ends, which lost 4 bases and 2 bases, there was a span of 15 bases. Germline V gene sequence: CDR1 SGHNT, CDR2 YYREEE (reference sequence). The CDR3 contains 15 residues. The CDR3 is CASSPGGGGNTEAFF. CDR3 DNA sequence: TGTGCCAGCAGCCCGGGTGGGGGCGGCAACACTGAAGCTTTCTTT.

V is TRBV6-5 and J is TRBJ1-6; 7 bases line up with TRBD1. Trimming at V came to 5 bases and at J to 5 bases, leaving 6 bases not matched to a gene. The V gene's germline CDR1 is MNHEY and CDR2 SVGAGI. This CDR3 spans 15 amino acids. The CDR3 bases are TGTGCCAGCAGTGGAACAGGGGACCATAATTCACCCCTCCACTTT. This gives the protein CASSGTGDHNSPLHF.

The J gene is TRBJ1-2, the V gene TRBV7-9; D call uncertain. Looked up from germline, CDR1 is SEHNR and CDR2 is FQNEAQ (reference sequence). The CDR3 extends over 14 amino acids. The V end was cut by 4 bases, the J end by 3 bases, with 12 bases between. The CDR3 loop is CASSSSVEDYGYTF. The CDR3 nucleotides are TGTGCCAGCAGCTCTTCTGTAGAGGACTATGGCTACACCTTC.

This chain connects TRBV18 to TRBJ2-5; D not resolved. This CDR3 spans 11 amino acids. Germline CDR1 is KGHSH and CDR2 is LQKENI. The V gene lost 2 bases and the J gene lost 5 bases, with 3 bases spanning the gap. The CDR3 bases are TGTGCCAGCTCACCAAGCGAGACCCAGTACTTC. Translation gives CASSPSETQYF. Full variable domain (outside the CDR3, taken from reference TRBV18 and TRBJ2-5): NAGVMQNPRHLVRRRGQEARLRCSPMKGHSHVYWYRQLPEEGLKFMVYLQKENIIDESGMPKERFSAEFPKEGPSILRIQQVVRGDSAAYFCASSPSETQYFGPGTRLLVL.

In this sample, this clone turned up a few times. This chain connects TRBV5-1 to TRBJ2-7; D not resolved. Per the germline V gene, CDR1 is SGHRS and CDR2 is YFSETQ. The CDR3 is made up of 11 amino acids. Trimming removed 4 bases at V and 3 bases at J, with 5 bases between. This CDR3 is CASSTSYEQYF. The CDR3 nucleotides read TGCGCCAGCAGCACGAGCTACGAGCAGTACTTC.

The sample holds a few counts of this clone. The rearrangement links TRBV18 to TRBJ1-6; 9 nucleotides agree with TRBD1. CDR1 KGHSH and CDR2 LQKENI come from the germline V gene. The junction had 4 bases not matched to a gene; V was cut back by 4 bases and J by 6 bases. This CDR3 is 15 amino acids long. In nucleotides, the CDR3 is TGTGCCAGCTCACGAGGACAGGGGTTTAATTCACCCCTCCACTTT. Protein product: CASSRGQGFNSPLHF.

The chain recombines TRBV6-1 with TRBJ2-7; 7 bases agree with TRBD2. The junction had 3 bases not matched to a gene; V was cut back by 4 bases and J by 3 bases. In germline, CDR1 is MNHNS, CDR2 SASEGT. The CDR3 is 13 amino acids. The CDR3 DNA reads as TGTGCCAGCAGTGGGGGGGGAGGCTACGAGCAGTACTTC. Amino acid sequence: CASSGGGGYEQYF.

About this clone itself: One junction end disagrees with the germline gene, perhaps due to a read error. This sequence joins TRBV14 and TRBJ2-7; D is unresolved. The CDR3 has 14 amino acids. The germline gives CDR1 SGHDN, CDR2 FVKESK. CDR3 sequence reads: CASSQLTQNYERYF. The CDR3 DNA reads TGTGCCAGCAGCCAGTTGACCCAGAACTACGAGCGGTACTTC.